These T cell receptor beta chains were read from a single sample in a study of blood T cells in healthy people across ages. In TCRdb, the 5' RACE reads were re-called with MiXCR into one record per CDR3 protein. The sample shows about 650,000 distinct CDR3 sequences, roughly 30% of them seen only once. The sample taken for sequencing was blood. The receptors come from a woman older than 75 in good health. Both conserved end residues are part of each CDR3. A D gene is named only where the DNA matches it firmly. Expanded clones are given a class, and other clones once, few, many or no size at all.

clone_size j_call v_call d_call cdr3_nt cdr3_aa
many TRBJ2-3 TRBV5-6 - TGTGCCAGCAGCTCCCTCGGGCAGGGTTTCGCAGATACGCAGTATTTT CASSSLGQGFADTQYF
few TRBJ1-2 TRBV7-9 - TGTGCCAGCAGCGTCCCAGGAGTAGCGGGGCGAGCAGGCTACACCTTC CASSVPGVAGRAGYTF
few TRBJ1-5 TRBV20-1 TRBD1 TGCAGTGCTAGAAAGATACAGGGGGCAAGCAATCAGCCCCAGCATTTT CSARKIQGASNQPQHF
- TRBJ2-7 TRBV7-9 - TGTGCCAGCAGCTTAGTAAGGGGCTTTTCCTACGAGCAGTACTTC CASSLVRGFSYEQYF
many TRBJ2-7 TRBV20-1 - TGCAGTGCTAGGCCGGGAGTTTCCTACGAGCAGTACTTC CSARPGVSYEQYF
many TRBJ2-1 TRBV6-1 TRBD2 TGTGCCAGCAGTGGCCGGACTAGCGGGGGGCCTACTTACAATGAGCAGTTCTTC CASSGRTSGGPTYNEQFF
- TRBJ2-7 TRBV20-1 - TGCAGTGCTAGAACGGTGGGGAGCTCCTACGATCAGTACTTC CSARTVGSSYDQYF
many TRBJ2-7 TRBV13 TRBD1 TGTGCCAGCAGCGTACTGACAGGGCCCCTCTCCTACGAGCAGTACTTC CASSVLTGPLSYEQYF
many TRBJ1-2 TRBV5-1 - TGCGCCAGCAGCGAGGGTGCGGGTTATGGCTACACCTTC CASSEGAGYGYTF
- TRBJ2-3 TRBV7-9 - TGTGCCAGCAGCCCCCGGACACAACGATCCACAGATGCGCAGTATTTT CASSPRTQRSTDAQYF
many TRBJ2-5 TRBV7-2 - TGTGCCAGCAGCTTCTCGCAGGTGCTAGAGACCCAGTACTTC CASSFSQVLETQYF
many TRBJ2-1 TRBV20-1 TRBD1 TGCAGTGCTAGAGCTCGACAGGGGGCGTACAATGAGCAGTTCTTC CSARARQGAYNEQFF
many TRBJ2-5 TRBV7-8 - TGTGCCAGCACCCCCGGTCGGAGCAGGTTTCAGGAGACCCAGTACTTC CASTPGRSRFQETQYF
many TRBJ2-6 TRBV6-5 TRBD1 TGTGCCAGCCGGGACAGGGTCTCTGGGGCCAACGTCCTGACTTTC CASRDRVSGANVLTF
- TRBJ1-1 TRBV20-1 TRBD1 TGCAGTGCTCGGAACAGGGGTGTCACTGAAGCTTTCTTT CSARNRGVTEAFF
few TRBJ1-1 TRBV5-1 TRBD1 TGCGCCAGCAGCTTAGGGACAGATCTGAGCACTGAAGCTTTCTTT CASSLGTDLSTEAFF
- TRBJ2-7 TRBV28 - TGTGCCAGCAGTTTGGCGGGGACCCACGAGCAGTACTTC CASSLAGTHEQYF
few TRBJ2-7 TRBV7-7 - TGTGCTAGCAGCCCCACAGGGCACGAGCAGTACTTC CASSPTGHEQYF
- TRBJ2-7 TRBV6-1 - TGTGCCAGCAGTACCCAAGGCCAAAGGTCCTACGAGCAGTACTTC CASSTQGQRSYEQYF
many TRBJ1-2 TRBV10-3 - TGTGCCATCAGTGAGTCGACTCTTACACAGGCAGAAGGCTACACCTTC CAISESTLTQAEGYTF
few TRBJ1-5 TRBV6-1 TRBD1 TGTGCCAGCAGCGGGACAGGGGGACGAACCGGATATAGCAATCAGCCCCAGCATTTT CASSGTGGRTGYSNQPQHF
- TRBJ1-1 TRBV30 - TGTGCCTGGAGTGTACGTTCTGAAGCTTTCTTT CAWSVRSEAFF
many TRBJ2-3 TRBV5-1 - TGCGCCAGCAGCCTACGGGACCGCACAGATACGCAGTATTTT CASSLRDRTDTQYF
few TRBJ2-3 TRBV11-2 - TGTGCCAGCACCTCCCCTTACGACTCTTTCACAGATACGCAGTATTTT CASTSPYDSFTDTQYF
many TRBJ2-7 TRBV7-2 - TGTGCCAGCAGCTTAGACTACCCAGCTAGCGATTTCTACGAGCAGTACTTC CASSLDYPASDFYEQYF
many TRBJ2-1 TRBV5-5 - TGTGCCAGCAGCTTAGCTAGCGTGAGCTCCTACAATGAGCAGTTCTTC CASSLASVSSYNEQFF